Each of the 2 T cell receptor beta chains below was sequenced from the same sample in a study of blood T cell repertoires in COVID-19. Profiled with immunoSEQ multiplex PCR; TCRdb holds only in-frame clones, not every one. The repertoire holds about 47,000 clones, roughly four fifths seen once, with less than 15% in the top ten. Sequencing was performed on peripheral blood. These receptors all come from a human donor with acute or convalescent COVID-19. The donor label of this sample is uncertain.

The chain links TRBV11-1 to TRBJ2-7; D perhaps matches TRBD2 (7 bases). This CDR3 contains 13 residues. Germline assignment: CDR1 SGHAT and CDR2 FQDESV (reference sequence). Trimming pared 3 bases from V and 4 bases from J, leaving 10 bases between. The DNA of the CDR3 is TGTGCCAGCAGCTTCGGGGGGCCTTACGAGCAGTACTTC. Its protein is CASSFGGPYEQYF. The full variable domain, its missing parts supplied by reference TRBV11-1 and TRBJ2-7, is EAEVAQSPRYKITEKSQAVAFWCDPISGHATLYWYRQILGQGPELLVQFQDESVVDDSQLPKDRFSAERLKGVDSTLKIQPAELGDSAMYLCASSFGGPYEQYFGPGTRLTVT.

The chain couples TRBV30 to TRBJ2-2; 14 nucleotides align to TRBD2. The CDR3 is made up of 16 amino acids. Germline CDR1 reads GTSNPN; CDR2 reads SVGIG (reference sequence). V shed 4 bases, J shed 7 bases, and the junction held 8 bases outside the gene matches. CDR3 residues: CAWTSGLAGAGGELFF. CDR3 in DNA: TGTGCCTGGACCTCGGGACTAGCGGGAGCAGGCGGGGAGCTGTTTTTT.